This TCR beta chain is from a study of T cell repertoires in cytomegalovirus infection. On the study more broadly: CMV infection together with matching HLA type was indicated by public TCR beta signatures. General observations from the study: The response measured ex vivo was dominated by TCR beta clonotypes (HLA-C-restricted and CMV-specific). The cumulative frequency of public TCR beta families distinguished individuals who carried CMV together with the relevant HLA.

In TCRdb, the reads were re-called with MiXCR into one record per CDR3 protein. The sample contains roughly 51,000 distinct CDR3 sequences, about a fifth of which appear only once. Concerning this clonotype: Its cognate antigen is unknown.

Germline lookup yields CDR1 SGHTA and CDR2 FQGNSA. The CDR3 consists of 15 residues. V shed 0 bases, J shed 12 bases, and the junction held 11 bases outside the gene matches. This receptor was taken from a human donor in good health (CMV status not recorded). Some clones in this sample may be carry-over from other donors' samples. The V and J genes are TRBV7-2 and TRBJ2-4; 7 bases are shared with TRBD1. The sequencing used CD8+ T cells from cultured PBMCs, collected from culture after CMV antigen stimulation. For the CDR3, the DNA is TGTGCCAGCAGCTTAGCGGGTGATAGCTGGGACAGTCAGTACTTC. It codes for CASSLAGDSWDSQYF.